This T cell receptor (beta chain) was sequenced during a study of blood T cells in healthy people across ages. Study-level points and caveats: Compared with aged donors, long-lived donors showed fewer expanded clones, suggesting selection.

Then a second PCR, running roughly 7 to 12 cycles, was carried out with a sample-barcoded 5' primer and a J-beta primer mix. Every cDNA molecule carried a tag from a template-switch adaptor bearing 12 random nucleotides. TCRdb redid the calling of the 5' RACE reads with MiXCR, one entry per CDR3 protein. The table lists approximately 670,000 distinct CDR3 sequences, approximately 40% of them singletons. The germline V gene encodes CDR1 MNHEY and CDR2 SVGEGT. The CDR3 has 15 residues. Notes on this clonotype: The antigen remains unidentified.

Sequencing was carried out using blood. The gene calls are TRBV6-2 or TRBV6-3 and TRBJ2-5; D tentatively fits TRBD1 or TRBD2 (5 bases each). The J call may be incorrect, as the DNA end agrees better with TRBJ2-7. The origin of this receptor is a man aged 80 or over in good health. The CDR3 reads CASSYWGRGPSEQYF. The CDR3 DNA is TGTGCCAGCAGTTACTGGGGACGTGGACCCTCCGAGCAGTACTTC.